This paragraph reports one TCR beta chain. The sample is drawn from a study of T cell responses to AZD1222 COVID-19 vaccine. The ends lost 7 bases at V and 3 bases at J; junction bases unmatched: 3. The CDR3 has 13 residues. Germline V CDR1 and CDR2: LNHDA, SQIVND (reference sequence). TCRdb's table, derived via immunoSEQ multiplex PCR, lists solely in-frame clones and lacks some. The sample includes 150,000 or so clones. The sample comprised peripheral blood. V is TRBV19 and J is TRBJ2-1; 7 nucleotides agree with TRBD1. The clonotype originates from an adult in good health. The CDR3 DNA reads TGTGCCAGTAAAGGGACAGTCTACAATGAGCAGTTCTTC. Translation: CASKGTVYNEQFF.